These 21 T cell receptor beta chains came from one sample sequenced in a study of radiotherapy plus CTLA-4 blockade in lung cancer. Clones were read by immunoSEQ multiplex PCR, and TCRdb kept only the in-frame ones, dropping some. The sample has 50,000 to 65,000 clones, 70% to 80% seen once. This material consisted of peripheral blood, taken from a patient treated with radiotherapy plus ipilimumab. The source is a human donor with non-small cell lung cancer who had a complete response to radiotherapy plus ipilimumab.

The chain uses TRBV7-9 and TRBJ1-3, with D unresolved. The CDR3 loop spans 14 amino acids. V gave up 5 bases and J gave up 0 bases, with 8 bases separating them. Germline assignment: CDR1 SEHNR and CDR2 FQNEAQ (reference sequence). CDR3 DNA: TGTGCCAGCAGCCGGGTCTTCTCTGGAAACACCATATATTTT. This translates into CASSRVFSGNTIYF.

Regarding this clone: The sample has other DNA sequences that encode this CDR3 too. The chain combines TRBV4-1 with TRBJ1-2, with TRBD1 as a possible D gene (5 bases). The CDR3 is 16 amino acids. The V gene lost 5 bases and the J gene lost 6 bases, with 22 bases spanning the gap. CDR1 is MGHRA and CDR2 is YSYEKL in the germline V gene. Here the CDR3 DNA reads TGCGCCAGCAGCGACCCCGGGGGTCCCGGTTTAGATGGCTACACCTTC. The encoded protein is CASSDPGGPGLDGYTF.

This clone was detected a few times. The J gene is TRBJ2-7, the V gene TRBV10-3, with 8 nucleotides matching TRBD2. The CDR3 sequence is 12 residues long. Germline-derived CDR1 and CDR2 are ENHRY and SYGVKD. V gave up 8 bases and J gave up 0 bases; unmatched junction bases: 0. The CDR3 loop reads CAIGTSSYEQYF. The DNA for the CDR3 is TGTGCCATCGGGACTAGCTCCTACGAGCAGTACTTC.

The V and J genes are TRBV5-1 and TRBJ1-4, with a tentative D call TRBD1 (6 bases). The germline V gene has CDR1 SGHRS and CDR2 YFSETQ. The CDR3 extends over 15 amino acids. Trimming cost V 0 bases and J 5 bases, with 11 bases left between them. DNA of the CDR3: TGCGCCAGCAGCTTGGAAGGACAGCCAAATGAAAAACTGTTTTTT. Translated, it gives CASSLEGQPNEKLFF.

The chain uses TRBV9 and TRBJ1-2, with 8 bases aligning to TRBD1. The CDR3 has 14 amino acids. The germline V gene has CDR1 SGDLS and CDR2 YYNGEE. The trim removed 0 bases at V and 7 bases at J, leaving 5 bases unmatched. The CDR3 loop reads CASSVDDRGFGYTF. In DNA form, the CDR3 reads TGTGCCAGCAGCGTAGACGACAGGGGTTTTGGCTACACCTTC.

The chain has TRBV4-3 and TRBJ2-7; D might be TRBD2 (5 bases). The V gene lost 2 bases and the J gene lost 0 bases, with 11 bases spanning the gap. The V gene's germline CDR1 is LGHNA and CDR2 YSLEER. The CDR3 consists of 15 residues. CDR3 DNA: TGCGCCAGCAGCCAATCCAGCGGATCCTCCTACGAGCAGTACTTC. Encoded protein: CASSQSSGSSYEQYF.

The gene calls are TRBV5-4 and TRBJ1-6; tentative D call: TRBD1 (6 bases). CDR1 SGHNT and CDR2 YYREEE come from the germline V gene (reference sequence). This CDR3 comprises 15 residues. The ends were cut back, 4 bases at V and 5 bases at J, with 13 bases in the middle. In nucleotides, the CDR3 is TGTGCCAGCAGCGGGGCAGGGGAGAATAATTCACCCCTCCACTTT. Its protein is CASSGAGENNSPLHF.

This chain joins TRBV7-9 and TRBJ2-1; a weak D match, TRBD1 (6 bases). Germline assignment: CDR1 SEHNR and CDR2 FQNEAQ (reference sequence). V lost 2 bases to trimming and J lost 5 bases, with 13 bases between them. The CDR3 sequence is 15 residues long. CDR3 coding DNA: TGTGCCAGCAGCTTAAAAGGGGGTAGGGACAATGAGCAGTTCTTC. Translation gives CASSLKGGRDNEQFF.

The gene calls are TRBV2 and TRBJ2-5; TRBD1 matches 8 bases. The V gene's germline CDR1 is SNHLY and CDR2 FYNNEI. The CDR3 has 12 amino acids. V lost 7 bases to trimming and J lost 5 bases; unmatched junction nucleotides: 3. The CDR3 protein is CASMTGEETQYF. Here the CDR3 DNA reads TGTGCCAGCATGACAGGGGAGGAGACCCAGTACTTC.

This rearrangement joins TRBV5-8 to TRBJ1-5; D is ambiguous. This CDR3 comprises 15 residues. Per germline, CDR1 SGHTS and CDR2 YDEGEE. V lost 1 base, J lost 7 bases, and 15 bases lay in between. CDR3 protein: CASSLYEGRAQPQHF. As DNA, the CDR3 is TGTGCCAGCAGCTTGTACGAGGGTAGGGCACAGCCCCAGCATTTT.

The chain couples TRBV7-2 to TRBJ1-4; 8 bases agree with TRBD1. Germline V gene lookup returns CDR1 SGHTA and CDR2 FQGNSA. The CDR3 covers 16 residues. V shed 3 bases and J 6 bases; nucleotides not matched to a gene: 9. Here the CDR3 reads CASSFSSGGLDEKLFF. The CDR3 bases are TGTGCCAGCAGCTTTTCCTCAGGGGGCTTGGATGAAAAACTGTTTTTT.

This clone was found a few times. The V and J genes are TRBV19 and TRBJ2-3; the match to TRBD1 covers 9 bases. The CDR3 has 16 residues. Germline lookup yields CDR1 LNHDA and CDR2 SQIVND (reference sequence). The V gene end was trimmed by 1 base and the J gene end by 10 bases; junction bases not matched to a gene: 12. The CDR3 loop reads CASSIVPGQGAFSQYF. CDR3 coding DNA: TGTGCCAGTAGTATAGTCCCGGGACAGGGAGCATTCTCGCAGTATTTT.

The chain employs TRBV5-1 and TRBJ1-5; possibly TRBD1 for D (5 bases). Trimming took off 4 bases at V and 1 base at J, with 12 bases between the two ends. The CDR3 sequence is 15 residues long. CDR1 and CDR2 from the germline V gene are SGHRS and YFSETQ. CDR3 coding DNA: TGCGCCAGCAGCCCCAACGGGGGAAGCAATCAGCCCCAGCATTTT. Its protein is CASSPNGGSNQPQHF.

This chain uses TRBV5-6 with TRBJ2-6; D possibly corresponds to TRBD1 (5 bases). The length of the CDR3 is 17 residues. Germline V gene lookup returns CDR1 SGHDT and CDR2 YYEEEE. Trimming removed 0 bases at V and 0 bases at J, with 10 bases between. The CDR3 spells CASSLGGAFSGANVLTF. CDR3 nucleotides: TGTGCCAGCAGCTTGGGTGGGGCGTTCTCTGGGGCCAACGTCCTGACTTTC.

The V and J genes are TRBV27 and TRBJ1-5; TRBD1 aligns across 7 bases. Germline loops: CDR1 MNHEY, CDR2 SMNVEV (reference sequence). The V segment lost 5 bases and the J segment 5 bases; nucleotides outside the gene matches: 6. The CDR3 contains 14 residues. The CDR3 coding sequence is TGTGCCAGCAGTACAACAGGGGTGGATCAGCCCCAGCATTTT. Amino acid sequence: CASSTTGVDQPQHF.

This chain connects TRBV5-6 to TRBJ1-5; 7 bases map to TRBD1. The V gene's germline CDR1 is SGHDT and CDR2 YYEEEE. The CDR3 is made up of 15 amino acids. V lost 4 bases to trimming and J lost 6 bases; unmatched junction nucleotides: 10. In nucleotides, the CDR3 is TGTGCCAGCAGCCTGGGGACAGTTGTGAGTCAGCCCCAGCATTTT. Encoded protein: CASSLGTVVSQPQHF.

The chain is built from TRBV2 and TRBJ1-2; 7 bases map to TRBD1. The CDR3 totals 13 residues. Per germline, CDR1 SNHLY and CDR2 FYNNEI. V shed 6 bases and J 8 bases; nucleotides not matched to a gene: 9. For the CDR3, the DNA is TGTGCCAGCAGGGAAACAGGGGACCCGGGCTACACCTTC. Its protein product is CASRETGDPGYTF.

The CDR3 spells CASSLERGTIEQFF. CDR3 bases: TGCGCCAGCAGCCTTGAGCGGGGTACGATTGAGCAGTTCTTC. The rearrangement links TRBV4-1 to TRBJ2-1; 7 nucleotides align to TRBD2. The germline V gene encodes CDR1 MGHRA and CDR2 YSYEKL. This CDR3 region has 14 residues. V lost 4 bases and J lost 9; bases outside the gene matches: 9.

The V call is TRBV18, the J call TRBJ1-2, with 7 positions matching TRBD1. The CDR3 runs to 14 residues. CDR1 and CDR2 from the germline V gene are KGHSH and LQKENI. Trimming cost V 3 bases and J 4 bases; bases outside gene matches: 5. CDR3 sequence reads: CASSPEWTGYGYTF. The CDR3 DNA sequence: TGTGCCAGCTCACCCGAATGGACAGGCTATGGCTACACCTTC.

CDR3 residues: CASNGQDGAQYF. In DNA, the CDR3 is TGTGCCAGCAATGGACAGGACGGAGCCCAGTACTTC. The genes are TRBV6-5 and TRBJ2-5, with 7 bases lining up with TRBD1. The CDR3 is made up of 12 amino acids. J gave up 9 bases and V 7 bases, and 8 bases lay outside the gene matches. Per germline, CDR1 MNHEY and CDR2 SVGAGI.

The chain is built from TRBV27 and TRBJ2-7; 8 positions match TRBD1. With V trimmed by 5 bases and J by 4 bases, 10 bases remained unmatched. This CDR3 has 15 residues. Germline CDR1 and CDR2: MNHEY and SMNVEV (reference sequence). The DNA of the CDR3 is TGTGCCAGCAGTATCGACAGGGGTGGGTCATACGAGCAGTACTTC. Its translation is CASSIDRGGSYEQYF.